This T cell receptor beta chain is from a study of shared T cell receptors in the human thymus. Some clones are missing from TCRdb's copy, which holds only in-frame ones; the method was immunoSEQ multiplex PCR. The sample includes approximately 580,000 clones, around 82% seen only once; the top ten take 0.013%. The sample holds a few counts of this clone. Trimming removed 5 bases from V and 5 bases from J, with 22 bases in between. The CDR3 covers 17 residues. CDR1 is LNHDA and CDR2 is SQIVND in the germline V gene (reference sequence). This sample also appeared in a second study, on human thymus T cells. That work adds: Healthy Finnish infants undergoing corrective surgery for congenital heart defects were the donors. Thymus was obtained from resections taken during corrective heart surgery. Apparent bias marked the V and J gene usage of thymic and blood repertoires. Unrelated individuals were reported by related research to share highly overlapping thymic repertoires.

The specimen was thymocytes. The genes are TRBV19 and TRBJ1-5; D uncertain. The clonotype was recovered from a boy younger than two with a congenital heart defect. CDR3 amino acids: CASSPWSGKNEDQPQHF. CDR3 bases: TGTGCCAGTAGTCCATGGTCTGGAAAAAATGAGGATCAGCCCCAGCATTTT.